The rows below give T cell receptor beta chains drawn from one sample of a study of early T cells in non-severe SARS-CoV-2 infection. A single record per CDR3 protein comes from TCRdb applying MiXCR to the 5' RACE reads. The sample holds about 38,000 distinct CDR3 sequences, roughly 5% seen once. The specimen was whole blood. All receptors derive from an adult who was a healthcare worker with PCR-confirmed SARS-CoV-2 infection or an uninfected control (not recorded which). CDR3s include the opening cysteine and the closing phenylalanine or tryptophan. D genes are given only for firm matches. Clone size is not always given. Where it is, it says once, few, many or a class for expanded clones.

d_call,clone_size,j_call,v_call,cdr3_aa,cdr3_nt
TRBD2,few,TRBJ2-1,TRBV3-1,CASSLTGLAIGEQFF,TGTGCCAGCAGCCTCACGGGACTAGCCATTGGTGAGCAGTTCTTC
.,many,TRBJ1-2,TRBV29-1,CSVEGAGTNYGYTF,TGCAGCGTTGAAGGAGCCGGGACTAACTATGGCTACACCTTC
.,few,TRBJ2-2,TRBV7-3,CASSLGHSTGELFF,TGTGCCAGCAGCTTAGGACACTCCACCGGGGAGCTGTTTTTT
.,few,TRBJ1-3,TRBV6-5,CASSYSNSGNTIYF,TGTGCCAGCAGTTACTCGAACTCTGGAAACACCATATATTTT
TRBD2,many,TRBJ2-1,TRBV9,CASSPSGRPYNEQFF,TGTGCCAGCAGCCCCTCCGGGAGGCCCTACAATGAGCAGTTCTTC
TRBD1,many,TRBJ2-3,TRBV7-9,CASSPYGQADTDTQYF,TGTGCCAGCAGCCCTTACGGACAGGCCGACACAGATACGCAGTATTTT
TRBD2,many,TRBJ2-1,TRBV7-8,CASSLDRGGHNEQFF,TGTGCCAGCAGCTTAGATCGGGGGGGACACAATGAGCAGTTCTTC
TRBD2,many,TRBJ2-3,TRBV7-3,CASSPRGLSTDTQYF,TGTGCCAGCAGCCCGCGGGGGTTATCAACAGATACGCAGTATTTT
TRBD2,many,TRBJ2-7,TRBV12-3/TRBV12-4,CASSFRVWGGPPYEQYF,TGTGCCAGCAGTTTCCGGGTTTGGGGGGGACCCCCCTACGAGCAGTACTTC
.,many,TRBJ2-7,TRBV19,CASSDTPLGAYEQYF,TGTGCCAGTAGCGACACCCCCCTAGGAGCCTACGAGCAGTACTTC
TRBD1,many,TRBJ1-2,TRBV4-1,CASSPETGWIGYTF,TGCGCCAGCAGCCCGGAGACAGGGTGGATCGGCTACACCTTC
TRBD1,many,TRBJ1-6,TRBV7-2,CASREDRGRDSPLHF,TGTGCCAGCAGAGAAGACAGGGGCAGGGATTCACCCCTCCACTTT
.,many,TRBJ1-2,TRBV4-2,CASSQDRRGQGYTF,TGTGCCAGCAGCCAAGATAGAAGGGGCCAAGGCTACACCTTC
TRBD2,few,TRBJ2-3,TRBV7-6,CASSSRVSGGELDTQYF,TGTGCCAGCAGCTCCAGAGTGAGCGGGGGGGAACTAGATACGCAGTATTTT
.,many,TRBJ1-3,TRBV3-1,CASSHLTGTHSGNTIYF,TGTGCCAGCAGCCATCTAACAGGGACCCACTCTGGAAACACCATATATTTT
.,many,TRBJ2-3,TRBV4-2,CASSQGASEDTQYF,TGTGCCAGCAGCCAAGGAGCCAGCGAGGATACGCAGTATTTT
.,many,TRBJ2-6,TRBV12-3/TRBV12-4,CASMQTSGANVLTF,TGTGCCAGCATGCAGACCTCTGGGGCCAACGTCCTGACTTTC
.,many,TRBJ1-2,TRBV11-2,CASSALIRDSYTF,TGTGCCAGCAGCGCACTAATCAGGGATTCCTACACCTTC
.,few,TRBJ2-1,TRBV10-3,CAMSLEGGYNEQFF,TGTGCCATGAGTTTGGAGGGAGGATACAATGAGCAGTTCTTC
.,many,TRBJ2-2,TRBV7-3,CASSQGPNTGELFF,TGTGCCAGCAGCCAAGGACCGAACACCGGGGAGCTGTTTTTT
.,.,TRBJ1-5,TRBV2,CASTTDQAGNQPQHF,TGTGCCAGCACTACAGATCAGGCGGGCAATCAGCCCCAGCATTTT
TRBD1,many,TRBJ1-1,TRBV18,CASSPSRQGPDTEAFF,TGTGCCAGCTCACCAAGCAGACAGGGCCCAGACACTGAAGCTTTCTTT
.,many,TRBJ2-2,TRBV7-8,CASSSRDSYTGELFF,TGTGCCAGCAGCTCCCGGGACTCCTACACCGGGGAGCTGTTTTTT
TRBD2,many,TRBJ2-5,TRBV7-9,CASSLAPGLAEETQYF,TGTGCCAGCAGCTTAGCACCTGGTCTAGCGGAAGAGACCCAGTACTTC
.,many,TRBJ2-2,TRBV20-1,CSARFGGELFF,TGCAGTGCTAGGTTTGGCGGGGAGCTGTTTTTT
TRBD1,many,TRBJ1-1,TRBV3-1,CASSYRQGSTEAFF,TGTGCCAGCAGCTACCGACAGGGGTCTACTGAAGCTTTCTTT
.,many,TRBJ2-3,TRBV25-1,CATGREGTDTQYF,TGTGCAACAGGGAGAGAAGGCACAGATACGCAGTATTTT
.,many,TRBJ2-1,TRBV10-3,CAISEQDRNEQFF,TGTGCCATCAGTGAACAGGACCGCAATGAGCAGTTCTTC
TRBD1,many,TRBJ2-1,TRBV12-3/TRBV12-4,CASSSTGTAYNEQFF,TGTGCCAGCAGTTCAACCGGGACAGCCTACAATGAGCAGTTCTTC
.,many,TRBJ2-2,TRBV5-1,CASSLQPEGAGELFF,TGCGCCAGCAGCTTACAACCAGAAGGGGCCGGGGAGCTGTTTTTT
.,many,TRBJ1-6,TRBV30,CAWRRGSYNSPLHF,TGTGCCTGGAGGCGGGGCTCCTATAATTCACCCCTCCACTTT
.,.,TRBJ2-7,TRBV10-3,CAASEQVAYEQYF,TGTGCCGCCTCCGAACAGGTAGCCTACGAGCAGTACTTC
.,many,TRBJ2-7,TRBV10-3,CAISEFNNHEQYF,TGTGCCATCAGTGAATTTAATAACCACGAGCAGTACTTC
.,many,TRBJ2-5,TRBV5-1,CASSLPLETQETQYF,TGCGCCAGCAGCTTGCCACTCGAGACACAAGAGACCCAGTACTTC
TRBD1,many,TRBJ2-7,TRBV27,CASSSPGQGNYEQYF,TGTGCCAGCAGCTCACCGGGACAGGGGAACTACGAGCAGTACTTC
TRBD1,many,TRBJ1-1,TRBV2,CASIQGLTEAFF,TGTGCCAGCATACAGGGGTTGACTGAAGCTTTCTTT
.,many,TRBJ1-2,TRBV7-9,CASSLLTDDGGYTF,TGTGCCAGCAGCTTGTTGACAGATGATGGGGGCTACACCTTC
.,many,TRBJ2-7,TRBV28,CASSFRRGYEQYF,TGTGCCAGCAGTTTTCGGCGCGGCTACGAGCAGTACTTC
TRBD2,many,TRBJ2-1,TRBV6-2/TRBV6-3,CASSYPSGGANEQFF,TGTGCCAGCAGTTACCCCAGCGGGGGGGCCAATGAGCAGTTCTTC
.,.,TRBJ1-3,TRBV4-1,CASSQLTYPISGNTIYF,TGCGCCAGCAGCCAACTGACATACCCTATCTCTGGAAACACCATATATTTT
TRBD2,.,TRBJ2-5,TRBV4-1,CASSQLAVETQYF,TGCGCCAGCAGCCAGCTAGCGGTAGAGACCCAGTACTTC
TRBD1,many,TRBJ1-5,TRBV19,CASSRDRQLNQPQHF,TGTGCCAGTAGTCGGGACAGACAATTAAATCAGCCCCAGCATTTT
.,many,TRBJ2-3,TRBV7-3,CASSFGGGITDTQYF,TGTGCCAGCAGCTTCGGAGGGGGGATCACAGATACGCAGTATTTT
TRBD1,many,TRBJ1-6,TRBV18,CASSPPGGTAPLHF,TGTGCCAGCTCCCCCCCCGGTGGGACAGCACCCCTCCACTTT
.,many,TRBJ1-1,TRBV18,CASSPTENTEAFF,TGTGCCAGCTCACCTACGGAGAACACTGAAGCTTTCTTT